The rows below give T cell receptor beta chains drawn from one sample of a study of blood T cell repertoires in COVID-19. Method: immunoSEQ multiplex PCR; TCRdb's copy keeps in-frame clones and lacks some. The sample holds 200,000 to 250,000 clones; 84% are singletons and the top ten take about 3%. The sample was peripheral blood. These receptors all come from a woman under 40 who had recovered from COVID-19. CDR3s include the opening cysteine and the closing phenylalanine or tryptophan. A D gene is named only where the DNA matches it firmly. A clone size is listed for some rows: how often the clone was seen (once, few, many), or a class if it is expanded.

j_call	v_call	d_call	clone_size	cdr3_length	cdr3_aa	cdr3_nt
TRBJ1-1	TRBV12-3/TRBV12-4	TRBD1	once	12	CASSLHRGRAFF	TGTGCCAGCAGTCTGCACAGGGGGCGAGCTTTCTTT
TRBJ2-5	TRBV28	-	-	15	CASSWGSGVQETQYF	TGTGCCAGCAGTTGGGGTTCCGGGGTCCAAGAGACCCAGTACTTC
TRBJ2-5	TRBV2	-	-	13	CASSLETQETQYF	TGTGCCAGCAGTTTAGAGACTCAAGAGACCCAGTACTTC
TRBJ1-5	TRBV6-5	-	-	14	CASTGESTNQPQHF	TGTGCCAGCACGGGGGAGAGTACTAATCAGCCCCAGCATTTT
TRBJ2-4	TRBV10-1	-	-	14	CASSEGTEGDIQYF	TGCGCCAGCAGTGAGGGAACGGAGGGTGACATTCAGTACTTC
TRBJ2-5	TRBV7-3	-	-	15	CASAVGAPSSKTQYF	TGTGCCAGCGCAGTGGGGGCTCCCTCATCGAAGACCCAGTACTTC
TRBJ2-2	TRBV19	TRBD2	-	16	CASSQQKRDWTGELFF	TGTGCCAGTAGCCAACAGAAGCGGGATTGGACCGGGGAGCTGTTTTTT
TRBJ2-7	TRBV30	TRBD1	-	12	CAYGQAPREQYF	TGTGCCTATGGACAGGCCCCCCGCGAGCAGTACTTC
TRBJ2-3	TRBV7-2	TRBD2	few	16	CASSFVAGGQGDTQYF	TGTGCCAGCAGCTTCGTAGCGGGAGGGCAGGGAGATACGCAGTATTTT
TRBJ1-5	TRBV28	TRBD1	-	15	CASSLRTGGNQPQHF	TGTGCCAGCAGTTTAAGGACAGGGGGCAATCAGCCCCAGCATTTT
TRBJ1-3	TRBV25-1	TRBD1	-	16	CASSEYLQGQGNTIYF	TGTGCCAGCAGTGAATATTTACAGGGGCAAGGAAACACCATATATTTT
TRBJ2-3	TRBV24-1	TRBD1	-	20	CATSDPRGGTGVGSTDTQYF	TGTGCCACCAGTGATCCACGGGGGGGGACAGGGGTGGGCTCCACAGATACGCAGTATTTT
TRBJ1-3	TRBV28	TRBD1	-	15	CASSRDRYSGNTIYF	TGTGCCAGCAGTCGGGACAGATACTCTGGAAACACCATATATTTT
TRBJ1-1	TRBV5-1	-	once	13	CASSFAGDTEAFF	TGCGCCAGCAGCTTCGCAGGGGACACTGAAGCTTTCTTT
TRBJ2-7	TRBV6-5	-	-	14	CASSYSAGTYEQYF	TGTGCCAGCAGTTACTCGGCAGGCACCTACGAGCAGTACTTC
TRBJ2-3	TRBV7-2	TRBD2	-	14	CASSKAGLADTQYF	TGTGCCAGCAGCAAAGCGGGATTGGCAGATACGCAGTATTTT
TRBJ1-2	TRBV28	-	-	15	CASSLEVGANYGYTF	TGTGCCAGCAGTTTAGAGGTGGGGGCCAACTATGGCTACACCTTC
TRBJ2-1	TRBV7-6	-	-	15	CASSLMAGGVDEQFF	TGTGCCAGCAGCTTAATGGCGGGTGGGGTAGATGAGCAGTTCTTC
TRBJ2-7	TRBV15	TRBD2	-	15	CATSSGSGTFYEQYF	TGTGCCACCAGCAGTGGGAGCGGGACGTTTTACGAGCAGTACTTC
TRBJ2-3	TRBV7-9	TRBD2	-	16	CASSLMSGRAQDTQYF	TGTGCCAGCAGCTTAATGAGCGGGAGGGCCCAAGATACGCAGTATTTT
TRBJ2-7	TRBV3-1/TRBV3-2	TRBD2	-	15	CASSQGLAGAFEQYF	TGTGCCAGCAGCCAAGGGCTAGCGGGAGCATTCGAGCAGTACTTC
TRBJ1-2	TRBV19	TRBD1	-	17	CASSTPFGTGSNYGYTF	TGTGCCAGTAGTACTCCGTTTGGGACAGGGAGTAACTATGGCTACACCTTC
TRBJ2-4	TRBV15	TRBD1	many	17	CATSRGLTGEDKNIQYF	TGTGCCACCAGCAGAGGGCTAACAGGGGAAGACAAAAACATTCAGTACTTC
TRBJ1-1	TRBV27	TRBD1	-	17	CASSFAWGDRGNTEAFF	TGTGCCAGCAGTTTTGCGTGGGGGGACAGGGGTAACACTGAAGCTTTCTTT
TRBJ2-1	TRBV19	TRBD2	-	14	CASRRRASGNEQFF	TGTGCCAGTAGGAGAAGGGCTAGCGGTAATGAGCAGTTCTTC
TRBJ1-6	TRBV5-6	-	-	16	CASSSREGILDSPLHF	TGTGCCAGCAGTAGCCGGGAGGGAATATTAGATTCACCCCTCCACTTT
TRBJ1-5	TRBV10-3	TRBD1	once	15	CAISESDRVDQPQHF	TGTGCCATCAGTGAGTCAGACAGGGTGGATCAGCCCCAGCATTTT
TRBJ2-7	TRBV3-1/TRBV3-2	-	-	17	CASSQGWGTPSSYEQYF	TGTGCCAGCAGCCAAGGTTGGGGGACACCGAGCTCCTACGAGCAGTACTTC
TRBJ1-2	TRBV28	TRBD1	-	13	CASSFGDRGGYTF	TGTGCCAGCAGTTTTGGGGACAGGGGAGGCTACACCTTC
TRBJ2-5	TRBV2	-	-	12	CASQAAGETQYF	TGTGCCAGCCAAGCAGCGGGAGAGACCCAGTACTTC
TRBJ1-2	TRBV6-1	-	-	16	CASSERAGREGYGYTF	TGTGCCAGCAGTGAACGAGCAGGCCGCGAAGGCTATGGCTACACCTTC